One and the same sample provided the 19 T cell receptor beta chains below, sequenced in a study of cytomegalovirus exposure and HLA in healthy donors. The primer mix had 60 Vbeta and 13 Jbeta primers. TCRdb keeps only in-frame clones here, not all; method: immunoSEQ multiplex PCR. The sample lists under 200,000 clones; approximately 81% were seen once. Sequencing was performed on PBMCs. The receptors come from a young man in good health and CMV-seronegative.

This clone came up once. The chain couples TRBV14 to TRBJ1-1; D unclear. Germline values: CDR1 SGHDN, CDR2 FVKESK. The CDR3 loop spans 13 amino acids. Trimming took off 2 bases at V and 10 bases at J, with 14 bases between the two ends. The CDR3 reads CASSQISGFGAFF. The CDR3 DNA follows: TGTGCCAGCAGCCAAATATCTGGCTTTGGAGCTTTCTTT.

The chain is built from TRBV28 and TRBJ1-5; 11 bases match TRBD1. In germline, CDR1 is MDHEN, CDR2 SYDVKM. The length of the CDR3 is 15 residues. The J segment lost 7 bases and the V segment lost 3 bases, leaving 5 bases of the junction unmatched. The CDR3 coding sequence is TGTGCCAGCAGTTTCGGACAGGGGGCGAGACAGCCCCAGCATTTT. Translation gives CASSFGQGARQPQHF.

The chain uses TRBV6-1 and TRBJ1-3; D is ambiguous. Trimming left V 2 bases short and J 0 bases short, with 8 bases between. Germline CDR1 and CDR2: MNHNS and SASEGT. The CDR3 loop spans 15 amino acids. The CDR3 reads CASSEIQNSGNTIYF. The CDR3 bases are TGTGCCAGCAGTGAAATACAGAACTCTGGAAACACCATATATTTT.

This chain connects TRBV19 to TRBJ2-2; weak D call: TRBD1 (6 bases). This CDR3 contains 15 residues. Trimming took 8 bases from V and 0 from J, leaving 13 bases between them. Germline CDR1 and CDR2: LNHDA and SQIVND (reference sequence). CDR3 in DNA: TGTGCCAGTTGGGCAGGGGAAGCGAACACCGGGGAGCTGTTTTTT. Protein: CASWAGEANTGELFF.

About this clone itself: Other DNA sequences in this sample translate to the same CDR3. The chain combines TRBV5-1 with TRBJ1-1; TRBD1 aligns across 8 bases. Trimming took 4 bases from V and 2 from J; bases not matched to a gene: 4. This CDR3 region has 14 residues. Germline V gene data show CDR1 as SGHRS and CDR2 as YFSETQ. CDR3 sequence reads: CASSPGQGNTEAFF. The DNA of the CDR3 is TGCGCCAGCAGCCCCGGACAGGGAAACACTGAAGCTTTCTTT.

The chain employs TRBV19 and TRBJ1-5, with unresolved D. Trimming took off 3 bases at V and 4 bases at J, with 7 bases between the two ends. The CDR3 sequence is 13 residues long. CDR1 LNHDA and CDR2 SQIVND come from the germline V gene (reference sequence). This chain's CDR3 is CASSMTRNQPQHF. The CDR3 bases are TGTGCCAGTAGTATGACAAGAAATCAGCCCCAGCATTTT. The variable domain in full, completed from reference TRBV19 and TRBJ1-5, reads DGGITQSPKYLFRKEGQNVTLSCEQNLNHDAMYWYRQDPGQGLRLIYYSQIVNDFQKGDIAEGYSVSREKKESFPLTVTSAQKNPTAFYLCASSMTRNQPQHFGDGTRLSIL.

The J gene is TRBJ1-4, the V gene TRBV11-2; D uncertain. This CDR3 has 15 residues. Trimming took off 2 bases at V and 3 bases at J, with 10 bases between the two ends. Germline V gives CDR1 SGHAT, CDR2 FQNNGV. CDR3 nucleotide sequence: TGTGCCAGCAGCTTACATAACAGTCCTAATGAAAAACTGTTTTTT. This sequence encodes CASSLHNSPNEKLFF.

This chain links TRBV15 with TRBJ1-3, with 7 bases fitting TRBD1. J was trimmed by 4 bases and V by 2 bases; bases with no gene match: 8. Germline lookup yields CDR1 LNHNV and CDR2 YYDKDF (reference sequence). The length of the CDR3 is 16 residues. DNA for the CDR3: TGTGCCACCAGCAGACAGGGGGGAGCGTTCGGAAACACCATATATTTT. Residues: CATSRQGGAFGNTIYF.

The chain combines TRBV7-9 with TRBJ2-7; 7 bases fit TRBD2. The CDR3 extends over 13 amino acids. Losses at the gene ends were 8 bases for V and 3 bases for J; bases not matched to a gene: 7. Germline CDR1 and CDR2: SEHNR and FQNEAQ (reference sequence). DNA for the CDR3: TGTGCCAGCGGTGGGGGAGGGAACTACGAGCAGTACTTC. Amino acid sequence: CASGGGGNYEQYF.

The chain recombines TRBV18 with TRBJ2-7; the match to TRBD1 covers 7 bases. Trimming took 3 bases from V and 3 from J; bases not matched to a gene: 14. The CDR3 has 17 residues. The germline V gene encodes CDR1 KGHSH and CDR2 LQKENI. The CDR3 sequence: CASSPLPPGTAIYEQYF. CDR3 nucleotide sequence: TGTGCCAGCTCACCGCTTCCCCCCGGGACAGCGATCTACGAGCAGTACTTC.

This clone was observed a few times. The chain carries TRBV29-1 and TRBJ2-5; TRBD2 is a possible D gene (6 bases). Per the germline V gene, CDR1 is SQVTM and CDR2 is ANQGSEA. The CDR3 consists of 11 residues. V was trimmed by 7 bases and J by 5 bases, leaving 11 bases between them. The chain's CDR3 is CSAQEGETQYF. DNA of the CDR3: TGCAGCGCCCAGGAGGGGGAGACCCAGTACTTC.

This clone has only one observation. CDR3 sequence reads: CASSPVDGGSYEQYF. The CDR3 bases are TGTGCCAGCTCACCAGTGGATGGCGGATCCTACGAGCAGTACTTC. The chain links TRBV18 to TRBJ2-7; unclear D gene. Germline-derived CDR1 and CDR2 are KGHSH and LQKENI. This CDR3 has 15 residues. Trimming shortened V by 2 bases and J by 1 base, and 12 bases separated the two germline ends.

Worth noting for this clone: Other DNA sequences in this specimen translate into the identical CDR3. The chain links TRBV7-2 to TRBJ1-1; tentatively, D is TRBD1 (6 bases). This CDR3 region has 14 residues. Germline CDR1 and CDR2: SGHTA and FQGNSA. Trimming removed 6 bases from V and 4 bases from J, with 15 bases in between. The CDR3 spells CASRRTVRGTEAFF. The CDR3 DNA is TGTGCCAGCAGGCGGACAGTCCGGGGCACTGAAGCTTTCTTT.

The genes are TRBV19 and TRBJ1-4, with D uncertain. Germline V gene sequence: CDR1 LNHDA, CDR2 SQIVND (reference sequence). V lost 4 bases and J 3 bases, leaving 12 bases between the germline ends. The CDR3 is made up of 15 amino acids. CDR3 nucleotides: TGTGCCAGTAGTACCCGGGGAATGCCTAATGAAAAACTGTTTTTT. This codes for CASSTRGMPNEKLFF. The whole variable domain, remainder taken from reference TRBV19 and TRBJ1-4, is DGGITQSPKYLFRKEGQNVTLSCEQNLNHDAMYWYRQDPGQGLRLIYYSQIVNDFQKGDIAEGYSVSREKKESFPLTVTSAQKNPTAFYLCASSTRGMPNEKLFFGSGTQLSVL.

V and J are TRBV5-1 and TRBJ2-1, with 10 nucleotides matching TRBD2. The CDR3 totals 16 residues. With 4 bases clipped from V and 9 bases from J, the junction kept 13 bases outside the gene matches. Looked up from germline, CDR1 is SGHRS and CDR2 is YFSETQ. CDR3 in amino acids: CASSPDLAGAGGEQFF. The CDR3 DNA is TGCGCCAGCAGCCCCGATCTAGCGGGGGCAGGGGGTGAGCAGTTCTTC.

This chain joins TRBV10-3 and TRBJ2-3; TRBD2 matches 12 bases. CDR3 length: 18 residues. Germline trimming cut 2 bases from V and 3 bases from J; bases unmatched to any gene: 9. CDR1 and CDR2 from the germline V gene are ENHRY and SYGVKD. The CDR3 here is CAISEGVGLAGTTDTQYF. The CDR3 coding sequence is TGTGCCATCAGTGAGGGGGTCGGACTAGCGGGGACAACAGATACGCAGTATTTT.

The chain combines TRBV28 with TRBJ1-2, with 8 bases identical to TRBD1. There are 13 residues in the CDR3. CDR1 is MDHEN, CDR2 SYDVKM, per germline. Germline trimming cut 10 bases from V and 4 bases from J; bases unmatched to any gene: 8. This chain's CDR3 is CATNADRGYGYTF. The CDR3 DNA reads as TGTGCCACCAATGCTGACAGGGGCTATGGCTACACCTTC.

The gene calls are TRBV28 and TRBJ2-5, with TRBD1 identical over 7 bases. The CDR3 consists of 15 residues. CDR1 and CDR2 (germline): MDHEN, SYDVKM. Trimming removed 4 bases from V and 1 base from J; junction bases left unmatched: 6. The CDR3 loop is CASSSQGGFQETQYF. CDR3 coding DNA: TGTGCCAGCAGTTCTCAAGGGGGCTTCCAAGAGACCCAGTACTTC.

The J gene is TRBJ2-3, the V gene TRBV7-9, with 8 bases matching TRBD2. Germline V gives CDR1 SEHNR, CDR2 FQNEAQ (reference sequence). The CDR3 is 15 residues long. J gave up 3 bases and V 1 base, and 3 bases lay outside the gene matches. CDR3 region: CASSLGASGTDTQYF. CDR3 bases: TGTGCCAGCAGCTTAGGGGCTAGCGGGACAGATACGCAGTATTTT.